This entry lists 23 T cell receptor beta chains sequenced from one sample in a study of OX40 agonist ivuxolimab in advanced cancers. Profiled with immunoSEQ multiplex PCR; TCRdb holds only in-frame clones, not every one. Of 60,000 to 80,000 clones in the sample, approximately 90% were seen once. This material consisted of CD4+ or CD8+ T cells sorted from blood, taken in a trial of the OX40 agonist ivuxolimab. The source of these receptors is an adult with an advanced solid tumor such as melanoma, head and neck, liver or kidney cancer.

The chain carries TRBV5-4 and TRBJ2-3; D is uncertain. This CDR3 is built from 13 residues. Germline values: CDR1 SGHNT, CDR2 YYREEE (reference sequence). V lost 3 bases and J 8 bases, leaving 13 bases between the germline ends. CDR3 in DNA: TGTGCCAGCAGCTATGACTCTGCTGGTACGCAGTATTTT. As protein: CASSYDSAGTQYF.

V gene TRBV27 combines with J gene TRBJ1-1, with D maybe TRBD1 (5 bases). Looked up from germline, CDR1 is MNHEY and CDR2 is SMNVEV (reference sequence). The V end lost 5 bases, the J end lost 6 bases, and 22 bases lay between the germline ends. CDR3 size: 16 residues. For the CDR3, the DNA is TGTGCCAGCAGTCCGCTCCCGAACGCAGGGATGGCTGAAGCTTTCTTT. Translated, it gives CASSPLPNAGMAEAFF.

The chain carries TRBV12-5 and TRBJ1-5, with 7 bases matching TRBD1. V lost 1 base to trimming and J lost 0 bases; unmatched junction nucleotides: 6. There are 17 residues in the CDR3. Germline V gene lookup returns CDR1 LGHNT and CDR2 FRNRAP. CDR3 region: CASGLAPGTDSNQPQHF. The CDR3 coding sequence is TGTGCTAGTGGTTTGGCCCCCGGGACAGATAGCAATCAGCCCCAGCATTTT.

This sequence joins TRBV21-1 and TRBJ1-5. TRBV21-1 is recorded as a pseudogene. The CDR3 is 20 amino acids. For the CDR3, the DNA is TGTGCCAGCAGCGGAAGTGGGAGCTCAGTCAGGCACCCTAGCAATCAGCCCCAGCATTTT. Translating it yields CASSGSGSSVRHPSNQPQHF.

The rearrangement joins TRBV7-9 to TRBJ1-2; D not resolved. The CDR3 has 13 amino acids. Looked up from germline, CDR1 is SEHNR and CDR2 is FQNEAQ (reference sequence). Trimming took off 8 bases at V and 2 bases at J, with 12 bases between the two ends. This chain's CDR3 is CASQRAENYGYTF. The CDR3 DNA sequence: TGTGCCAGCCAACGAGCGGAGAACTATGGCTACACCTTC.

This chain uses TRBV5-6 with TRBJ2-2; tentative D call: TRBD1 (6 bases). This CDR3 is built from 14 residues. V was clipped by 3 bases and J by 8 bases, with 14 bases between them. Germline V lookup: CDR1 SGHDT, CDR2 YYEEEE. The CDR3 bases are TGTGCCAGCAGCTCAACAGGGATACAAGGGGAGCTGTTTTTT. The encoded protein is CASSSTGIQGELFF. The complete variable domain, with remaining parts taken from reference TRBV5-6 and TRBJ2-2, reads DAGVTQSPTHLIKTRGQQVTLRCSPKSGHDTVSWYQQALGQGPQFIFQYYEEEERQRGNFPDRFSGHQFPNYSSELNVNALLLGDSALYLCASSSTGIQGELFFGEGSRLTVL.

This rearrangement joins TRBV7-9 to TRBJ1-1; D call uncertain. Germline V gene sequence: CDR1 SEHNR, CDR2 FQNEAQ (reference sequence). Between the trimmed V and J ends, which lost 5 bases and 14 bases, there was a span of 18 bases. The CDR3 has 12 amino acids. As DNA, the CDR3 is TGTGCCAGCAGCGAGGTGCCCGGCAGGACCTTCTTT. Its translation is CASSEVPGRTFF. Complete variable domain (other parts from reference TRBV7-9 and TRBJ1-1): DTGVSQNPRHKITKRGQNVTFRCDPISEHNRLYWYRQTLGQGPEFLTYFQNEAQLEKSRLLSDRFSAERPKGSFSTLEIQRTEQGDSAMYLCASSEVPGRTFFGQGTRLTVV.

V usage is TRBV6-1 and J usage is TRBJ2-4, with D uncertain. Germline-derived CDR1 and CDR2 are MNHNS and SASEGT. The V gene lost 0 bases and the J gene lost 0 bases, with 12 bases spanning the gap. CDR3 length: 17 residues. In nucleotides, the CDR3 is TGTGCCAGCAGTGAAGCTCCAGCGTTACTAGCCAAAAACATTCAGTACTTC. This translates into CASSEAPALLAKNIQYF.

This clone was counted a single time. The missing conserved phenylalanine or tryptophan at the end of this CDR3 makes a read error likely. The DNA is omitted, as the CDR3 cannot be located on it reliably, and the CDR3 follows TCRdb's listing. This chain links TRBV7-4 with TRBJ1-2. From germline, CDR1 is SGHVT and CDR2 SQSDAQ. Termini included, the CDR3 measures 11 amino acids. CDR3 protein: CASSLSGDPLL.

This clone was counted only a few times. The V call is TRBV2, the J call TRBJ1-5; D not certain. Trimming removed 3 bases at V and 2 bases at J, with 5 bases between. Germline CDR1 is SNHLY and CDR2 is FYNNEI. The CDR3 totals 13 residues. The chain's CDR3 is CASSDTGNQPQHF. The CDR3, as DNA: TGTGCCAGCAGTGATACAGGCAATCAGCCCCAGCATTTT. The full variable domain, with the rest looked up from reference TRBV2 and TRBJ1-5, is EPEVTQTPSHQVTQMGQEVILRCVPISNHLYFYWYRQILGQKVEFLVSFYNNEISEKSEIFDDQFSVERPDGSNFTLKIRSTKLEDSAMYFCASSDTGNQPQHFGDGTRLSIL.

The V call is TRBV28, the J call TRBJ2-5; TRBD2 aligns across 8 bases. The CDR3 is 15 residues long. V was pared by 5 bases and J by 5 bases, with 10 bases of the junction left unmatched. From germline, CDR1 is MDHEN and CDR2 SYDVKM. The CDR3 DNA reads as TGTGCCAGCAGTCCCCGGGAGGGATGGGGGGAGACCCAGTACTTC. This gives the protein CASSPREGWGETQYF.

V and J are TRBV7-3 and TRBJ1-1; no clear D gene. The V gene's germline CDR1 is SGHTA and CDR2 FQGTGA. Trimming stripped 5 bases from V and 0 bases from J, with 7 bases between. The CDR3 covers 13 residues. CDR3 nucleotide sequence: TGTGCCAGCAGCCCGGACCTGAACACTGAAGCTTTCTTT. Translated, it gives CASSPDLNTEAFF.

The rearrangement uses TRBV29-1 and TRBJ1-6; D is ambiguous. Trimming removed 4 bases at V and 8 bases at J, with 9 bases between. This CDR3 spans 12 amino acids. Germline CDR1 is SQVTM and CDR2 is ANQGSEA. Here the CDR3 DNA reads TGCAGCGTTGGAGAGAGGGATTCACCCCTCCACTTT. It encodes CSVGERDSPLHF.

The rearrangement joins TRBV5-1 to TRBJ1-1; no firm D call. Germline CDR1 SGHRS, CDR2 YFSETQ. V gave up 0 bases and J gave up 2 bases, with 8 bases separating them. This CDR3 spans 14 amino acids. The CDR3 region has the DNA TGCGCCAGCAGCTTGGTGGCTGGTAACACTGAAGCTTTCTTT. Translating it yields CASSLVAGNTEAFF.

This clone appeared once. The chain is built from TRBV4-2 and TRBJ2-5; 9 bases are a match to TRBD1. Trimming at V came to 4 bases and at J to 4 bases, leaving 4 bases not matched to a gene. CDR3 length: 14 residues. Germline-derived CDR1 and CDR2 are LGHNA and YNFKEQ. Here the CDR3 reads CASSPGQGAETQYF. CDR3 nucleotides: TGTGCCAGCAGCCCGGGACAGGGCGCAGAGACCCAGTACTTC.

The sample holds one count of this clone. The V and J genes are TRBV9 and TRBJ1-2, with 7 bases matching TRBD1. The CDR3 length is 15 residues. V lost 4 bases and J lost 2; bases outside the gene matches: 8. CDR1 is SGDLS, CDR2 YYNGEE, per germline. The CDR3 sequence is CASSRTGTDNYGYTF. The CDR3 DNA reads as TGTGCCAGCAGCAGAACCGGGACAGACAACTATGGCTACACCTTC. The full variable domain, rest sourced from reference TRBV9 and TRBJ1-2, is DSGVTQTPKHLITATGQRVTLRCSPRSGDLSVYWYQQSLDQGLQFLIQYYNGEERAKGNILERFSAQQFPDLHSELNLSSLELGDSALYFCASSRTGTDNYGYTFGSGTRLTVV.

This sequence joins TRBV9 and TRBJ2-5; TRBD2 is a possible D gene (7 bases). The CDR3 has 14 amino acids. The ends were cut back, 2 bases at V and 5 bases at J, with 13 bases in the middle. Germline V gives CDR1 SGDLS, CDR2 YYNGEE. The CDR3: CASSVGGQGETQYF. Here the CDR3 DNA reads TGTGCCAGCAGCGTCGGGGGGCAAGGGGAGACCCAGTACTTC.

This clone was observed once. The rearrangement joins TRBV11-3 to TRBJ2-2, with D maybe TRBD2 (6 bases). This CDR3 comprises 15 residues. V was clipped by 1 base and J by 4 bases, with 10 bases between them. The germline gives CDR1 SGHNT, CDR2 YENEEA. CDR3 amino acids: CASSLVAGSTGELFF. The CDR3 region has the DNA TGTGCCAGCAGCTTAGTCGCGGGGAGCACCGGGGAGCTGTTTTTT.

The sample holds one count of this clone. The chain recombines TRBV7-2 with TRBJ1-5; D is ambiguous. V was clipped by 1 base and J by 6 bases, with 4 bases between them. The CDR3 consists of 12 residues. Germline CDR1 reads SGHTA; CDR2 reads FQGNSA. The CDR3 DNA reads as TGTGCCAGCAGCTTAGGGGCTCAGCCCCAGCATTTT. Translated: CASSLGAQPQHF. The complete variable domain, with remaining parts taken from reference TRBV7-2 and TRBJ1-5, reads GAGVSQSPSNKVTEKGKDVELRCDPISGHTALYWYRQSLGQGLEFLIYFQGNSAPDKSGLPSDRFSAERTGGSVSTLTIQRTQQEDSAVYLCASSLGAQPQHFGDGTRLSIL.

The chain is built from TRBV6-6 and TRBJ2-7; 8 positions match TRBD1. From germline, CDR1 is MNHNY and CDR2 SVGAGI (reference sequence). The CDR3 is made up of 15 amino acids. The junction had 9 bases not matched to a gene; V was cut back by 5 bases and J by 3 bases. CDR3: CASSNTGGPNYEQYF. Here the CDR3 DNA reads TGTGCCAGCAGTAACACAGGGGGACCAAACTACGAGCAGTACTTC.

The V call is TRBV11-2, the J call TRBJ1-1; no clear D. Trimming stripped 0 bases from V and 0 bases from J, with 5 bases between. This CDR3 has 14 residues. Germline CDR1 and CDR2: SGHAT and FQNNGV. For the CDR3, the DNA is TGTGCCAGCAGCTTAGATTTAATGAACACTGAAGCTTTCTTT. It codes for CASSLDLMNTEAFF. Full variable domain (rest looked up from reference TRBV11-2 and TRBJ1-1): EAGVAQSPRYKIIEKRQSVAFWCNPISGHATLYWYQQILGQGPKLLIQFQNNGVVDDSQLPKDRFSAERLKGVDSTLKIQPAKLEDSAVYLCASSLDLMNTEAFFGQGTRLTVV.

The gene calls are TRBV4-1 and TRBJ1-2; D remains unclear. The CDR3 contains 13 residues. Germline V gene lookup returns CDR1 MGHRA and CDR2 YSYEKL. V was shortened by 0 bases and J by 3 bases, with 5 bases between the two germline ends. CDR3 nucleotides: TGCGCCAGCAGCCAAGATACGGACTATGGCTACACCTTC. It yields the protein CASSQDTDYGYTF.

The CDR3 reads CASSLLSGKQSGELFF. CDR3 nucleotides: TGTGCCAGCAGCTTATTGTCAGGGAAACAATCCGGGGAGCTGTTTTTT. V gene TRBV11-3 combines with J gene TRBJ2-2; weak D call: TRBD1 (5 bases). Trimming shortened V by 2 bases and J by 6 bases, and 16 bases separated the two germline ends. The germline CDR1 and CDR2 sequences are SGHNT and YENEEA. This CDR3 has 16 residues.